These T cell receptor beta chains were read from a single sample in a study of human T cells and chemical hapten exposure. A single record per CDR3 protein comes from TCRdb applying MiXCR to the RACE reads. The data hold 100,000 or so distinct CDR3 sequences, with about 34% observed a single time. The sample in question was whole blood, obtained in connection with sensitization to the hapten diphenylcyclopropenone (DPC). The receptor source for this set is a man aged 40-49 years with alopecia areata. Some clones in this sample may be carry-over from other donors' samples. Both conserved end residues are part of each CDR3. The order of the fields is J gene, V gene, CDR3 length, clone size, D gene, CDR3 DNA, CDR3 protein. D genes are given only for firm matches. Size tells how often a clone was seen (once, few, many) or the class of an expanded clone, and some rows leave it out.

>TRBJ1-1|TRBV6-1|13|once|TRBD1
TGTGCCAGCAGCGTAGGACAGGGGACTGAAGCTTTCTTT
CASSVGQGTEAFF
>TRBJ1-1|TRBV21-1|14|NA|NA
TGTGCCAGCCCCAGGGGACAGGGGAACACTGAAGCTTTCTTT
CASPRGQGNTEAFF
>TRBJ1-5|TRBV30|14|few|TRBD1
TGTGCCTGGAGTGTACAGGGGGCCCCTTGGGCCCAGCATTTT
CAWSVQGAPWAQHF
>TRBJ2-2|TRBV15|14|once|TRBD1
TGTGCCACTGAGACAGGGGGGAACACCGGGGAGCTGTTTTTT
CATETGGNTGELFF
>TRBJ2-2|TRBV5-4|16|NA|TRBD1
TGTGCCAGCAGCTTGGGACAGGGGTTCGGGACCGGGGAGCTGTTTTTT
CASSLGQGFGTGELFF
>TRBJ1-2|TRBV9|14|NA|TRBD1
TGTGCCAGCAGCCTTACAGGGGGGTCGGGCGGCTACACCTTC
CASSLTGGSGGYTF
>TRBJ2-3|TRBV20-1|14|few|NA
TGCAGTGCTCGACGGGGGGCTAGCACAGATACGCAGTATTTT
CSARRGASTDTQYF
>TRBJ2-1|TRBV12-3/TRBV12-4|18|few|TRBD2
TGTGCCAGCAACCTAGCCGCTGGGGCGGGAGAGGGTGTCAATGAGCAGTTCTTC
CASNLAAGAGEGVNEQFF
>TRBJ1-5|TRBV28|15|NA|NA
TGTGCCAGCAATAGCGTAGGGAATAGCAATCAGCCCCAGCATTTT
CASNSVGNSNQPQHF
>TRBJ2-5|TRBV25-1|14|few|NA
TGTGCCAGCTCGGACAGAGGTTCAGGAGAGACCCAGTACTTC
CASSDRGSGETQYF
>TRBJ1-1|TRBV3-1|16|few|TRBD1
TGTGCCAGCAGCCATCCCGGACAGGGGTGGGGAACTGAAGCTTTCTTT
CASSHPGQGWGTEAFF
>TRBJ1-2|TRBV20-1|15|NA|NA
TGCAGTGCTAGAGGGGGCTTAATAATGAACTATGGCTACACCTTC
CSARGGLIMNYGYTF
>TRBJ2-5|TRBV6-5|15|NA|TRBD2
TGTGCCAGCACCCCCCTGGGCGGGAGGTTGGAGACCCAGTACTTC
CASTPLGGRLETQYF
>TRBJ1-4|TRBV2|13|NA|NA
TGTGCCAGCAGTGAGGCCGCGTGGGAAAAACTGTTTTTT
CASSEAAWEKLFF
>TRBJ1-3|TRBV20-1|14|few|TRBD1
TGCAGTGCTAGTACAGGGGTTTCGGGAAACACCATATATTTT
CSASTGVSGNTIYF
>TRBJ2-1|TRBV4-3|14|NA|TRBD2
TGCGCCAGCAGCCCTAGCGGGAGTAGGGATGAGCAGTTCTTC
CASSPSGSRDEQFF
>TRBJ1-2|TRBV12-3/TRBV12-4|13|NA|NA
TGTGCCAGCAGCGTACAGGGTAACTATGGCTACACCTTC
CASSVQGNYGYTF
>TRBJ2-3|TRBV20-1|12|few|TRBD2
TGCAGTGCTAGAGCTCAAGCGGGGGCCAAGTATTTT
CSARAQAGAKYF
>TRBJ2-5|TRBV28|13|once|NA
TGTGCCAGCAGCCGCGGGATCCAAGAGACCCAGTACTTC
CASSRGIQETQYF
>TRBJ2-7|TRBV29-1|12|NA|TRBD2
TGCAGCGCACATAGCGGGACGGGCGAGCAGTACTTC
CSAHSGTGEQYF
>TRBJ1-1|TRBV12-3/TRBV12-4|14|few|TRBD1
TGTGCCAGCAGGCCCGACAGGGGGCTAACTGAAGCTTTCTTT
CASRPDRGLTEAFF
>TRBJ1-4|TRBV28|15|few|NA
TGTGCCAGCAGCGGGCCGGGACCCGGGGATGAAAAACTGTTTTTT
CASSGPGPGDEKLFF
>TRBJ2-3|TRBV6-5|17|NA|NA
TGTGCCAGCAGTCCGGGACACGGAGCGCCTAGCACAGATACGCAGTATTTT
CASSPGHGAPSTDTQYF
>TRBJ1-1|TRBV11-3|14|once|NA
TGTGCCAGCAGCTACTCGACTCAGAACACTGAAGCTTTCTTT
CASSYSTQNTEAFF
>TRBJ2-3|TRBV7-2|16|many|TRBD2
TGTGCCAGCAGCCTCTTGTCTAGCGGTCTCGTAGATACGCAGTATTTT
CASSLLSSGLVDTQYF
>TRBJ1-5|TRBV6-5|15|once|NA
TGTGCCAGCAGGTCGGTACAGGGAGGCAATCAGCCCCAGCATTTT
CASRSVQGGNQPQHF
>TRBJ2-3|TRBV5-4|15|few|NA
TGTGCCAGCAGCACCCGGGACTCGATCCTTGATACGCAGTATTTT
CASSTRDSILDTQYF
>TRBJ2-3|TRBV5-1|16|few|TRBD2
TGCGCCAGCAGCCAATCCGGGACTAGCGCCATAGATACGCAGTATTTT
CASSQSGTSAIDTQYF
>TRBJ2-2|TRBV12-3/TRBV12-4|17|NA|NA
TGTGCCAGCAGTTTGTCCTCCGCTGGGCGCCGACCCGGGGAGCTGTTTTTT
CASSLSSAGRRPGELFF
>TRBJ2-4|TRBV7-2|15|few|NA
TGTGCCAGCAGCTTCCCAACAGGGGAGGGGCACATTCAGTACTTC
CASSFPTGEGHIQYF
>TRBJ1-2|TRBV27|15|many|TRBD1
TGTGCCAGCAGTCCAGACAGGGGCGCTACCTATGGCTACACCTTC
CASSPDRGATYGYTF